The 5 T cell receptor beta chains in this list originate from one sample, sequenced in a study of blood T cells in healthy people across ages. A second PCR of 7 to 11 cycles used a sample-barcoded 5' primer and a J-beta primer mix. Each CDR3 protein is one row after TCRdb ran MiXCR on the 5' RACE reads. The sample carries 1.6 million or so distinct CDR3 sequences, around 35% recorded once. The sample was blood. The receptors derive from a woman aged 30 to 39 in good health.

The chain links TRBV6-5 to TRBJ2-3; D perhaps matches TRBD1 (6 bases). Germline V gene sequence: CDR1 MNHEY, CDR2 SVGAGI. The V end lost 5 bases, the J end lost 0 bases, and 9 bases lay between the germline ends. The CDR3 extends over 14 amino acids. The CDR3 here is CASSKRGSTDTQYF. The DNA of the CDR3 is TGTGCCAGCAGTAAAAGGGGGAGCACAGATACGCAGTATTTT.

This clonotype was seen only a few times. The V gene is TRBV20-1, the J gene TRBJ2-7; 9 bases are shared with TRBD2. Germline values: CDR1 DFQATT, CDR2 SNEGSKA (reference sequence). The V segment lost 2 bases and the J segment 1 base; nucleotides outside the gene matches: 6. CDR3 size: 15 residues. CDR3 amino acids: CSARRLAEASYEQYF. DNA for the CDR3: TGCAGTGCTAGAAGACTAGCGGAGGCATCCTACGAGCAGTACTTC.

This clonotype was seen only a few times. The CDR3 is CSASKAGEETQYF. The CDR3 DNA reads TGCAGTGCTAGCAAGGCGGGAGAGGAGACCCAGTACTTC. This rearrangement joins TRBV20-1 to TRBJ2-5, with 7 bases matching TRBD2. Germline V gives CDR1 DFQATT, CDR2 SNEGSKA (reference sequence). This CDR3 region has 13 residues. V dropped 3 bases and J dropped 5; count of bases not matched to a gene: 6.

The chain has TRBV4-1 and TRBJ2-1, with D hard to call. CDR3 length: 13 amino acids. Trimming left V 1 base short and J 3 bases short, with 4 bases between. CDR1 and CDR2 (germline): MGHRA, YSYEKL. CDR3 in amino acids: CASSQVYYNEQFF. For the CDR3, the DNA is TGCGCCAGCAGCCAAGTATACTACAATGAGCAGTTCTTC.

In DNA form, the CDR3 reads TGCGCCAGCAGCCCGGACCGGGCCGAGATTGGCTACACCTTC. Its translation: CASSPDRAEIGYTF. The chain combines TRBV5-1 with TRBJ1-2, with D unresolved. CDR3 size: 14 residues. CDR1 and CDR2 (germline): SGHRS, YFSETQ. Trimming left V 4 bases short and J 7 bases short, with 17 bases between.